This T cell receptor (beta chain) appears in the sequencing data of a study of blood T cells in healthy people across ages. This CDR3 comprises 14 residues. Germline V CDR1 and CDR2: DFQATT, SNEGSKA (reference sequence). Ranging in age from roughly 6 to 100, the donors were healthy Caucasian individuals from Russia. Isolation per sample recovered at least 7 million PBMCs. Together with a sample-barcoded 5' primer, a J-beta primer mix was included in a second PCR lasting 7 to 11 cycles. Each cDNA molecule was tagged by a template-switch adaptor that had 12 random nucleotides. Each CDR3 protein gets one entry after TCRdb re-called the 5' RACE reads with MiXCR. The profile shows over a million distinct CDR3 sequences, approximately 43% of them singletons. For this clonotype: Its antigen remains unidentified. One end of the junction varies from germline; a read error may be responsible.

General study results and limits: With age, beta diversity per million T cells declined roughly linearly, significantly by roughly 40.

The TCR comes from a woman between 18 and 30 years old in good health. Input material: blood. The genes are TRBV20-1 and TRBJ2-1; D uncertain. This CDR3 reads CSASLEWLYNEPFF. CDR3 sequence (DNA): TGCAGTGCTAGCCTGGAGTGGCTCTACAATGAGCCGTTCTTC.